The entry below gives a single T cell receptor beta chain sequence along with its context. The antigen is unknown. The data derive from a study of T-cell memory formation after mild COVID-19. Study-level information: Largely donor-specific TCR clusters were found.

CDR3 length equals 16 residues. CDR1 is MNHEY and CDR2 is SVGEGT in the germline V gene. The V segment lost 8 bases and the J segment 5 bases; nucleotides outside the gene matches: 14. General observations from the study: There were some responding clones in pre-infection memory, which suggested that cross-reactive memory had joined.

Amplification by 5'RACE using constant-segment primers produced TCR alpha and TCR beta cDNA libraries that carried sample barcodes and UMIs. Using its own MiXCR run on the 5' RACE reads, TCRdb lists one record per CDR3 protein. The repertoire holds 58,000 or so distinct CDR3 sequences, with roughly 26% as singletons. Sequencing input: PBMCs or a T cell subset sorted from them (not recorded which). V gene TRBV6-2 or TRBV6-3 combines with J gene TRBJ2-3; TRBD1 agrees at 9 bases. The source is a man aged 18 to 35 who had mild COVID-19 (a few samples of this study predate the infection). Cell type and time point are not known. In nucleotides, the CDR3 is TGTGCCAGCGGGGATGGACAGGGGATGGGTCGAGATACGCAGTATTTT. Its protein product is CASGDGQGMGRDTQYF.